The clone carrying this T cell receptor (beta chain) came up a few times. Antigen unknown. The sample originates from a study of spatial heterogeneity in lung cancer. Study information: Those follow-up PBMC samples that were available underwent sequencing, at a median interval of roughly 22 months following resection.

TCR cDNA molecules were tagged individually, and each one carried a unique molecular identifier. TCRdb reanalysed the 5' RACE reads using MiXCR and keeps one entry per CDR3 protein. The data show about 46,000 distinct CDR3 sequences, roughly 12% seen once. There are 14 residues in the CDR3. From germline, CDR1 is MDHEN and CDR2 SYDVKM. Trimming at V came to 6 bases and at J to 6 bases, leaving 7 bases not matched to a gene. Study-level points and caveats: The study found ubiquitous expanded tumor TCRs in blood more at resection than follow-up.

The time point is: blood at routine non-recurrence follow-up after resection. Unsorted tumor, nontumor lung tissue or cryopreserved PBMC supplied the whole RNA. This receptor was obtained from a male donor with early-stage non-small cell lung cancer. The sequencing here drew on PBMCs, taken at follow-up. The chain links TRBV28 to TRBJ2-2, with TRBD1 identical over 7 bases. Here the CDR3 DNA reads TGTGCCAGCAGCCGCTGGGACAGCCCCGGGGAGCTGTTTTTT. Protein sequence: CASSRWDSPGELFF. Drawing the rest from reference TRBV28 and TRBJ2-2, the complete variable domain is DVKVTQSSRYLVKRTGEKVFLECVQDMDHENMFWYRQDPGLGLRLIYFSYDVKMKEKGDIPEGYSVSREKKERFSLILESASTNQTSMYLCASSRWDSPGELFFGEGSRLTVL.